Below, 27 T cell receptor beta chains from the same sample are listed, as sequenced in a study of cytomegalovirus exposure and HLA in healthy donors (TCRdb year 2017). Library creation used the immunoSEQ multiplex PCR assay. The multiplex PCR relied on a mix of 60 forward primers for TCR Vbeta segments and 13 reverse primers for TCR Jbeta segments. TCRdb mirrors the immuneACCESS table, restricted to in-frame sequences. Some clones are absent from its copies; in checked studies, under half trace to an unresolved V gene, and the reason for the others is unknown. The sample profile shows more than 75,000 clones; roughly 78% of them were found once. Jointly, the top ten make up 2.5% of the sample. Material for sequencing was PBMCs. The receptor set was obtained from a man aged 25-40 years in good health and CMV-seronegative.

The rearrangement links TRBV10-2 to TRBJ1-5; no clear D. This CDR3 contains 13 residues. Germline V CDR1 and CDR2: WSHSY, SAAADI. The V and J ends lost 3 bases and 9 bases respectively, with 12 bases between them. CDR3 DNA: TGCGCCAGCAGTGATCTTCAGGATCGGCCCCAGCATTTT. It yields the protein CASSDLQDRPQHF.

The gene calls are TRBV28 and TRBJ1-2; TRBD1 aligns across 7 bases. The CDR3 is made up of 15 amino acids. CDR1 and CDR2 (germline): MDHEN, SYDVKM. The V segment lost 8 bases and the J segment 4 bases; nucleotides outside the gene matches: 13. The CDR3 sequence is CASRKRGGNIYGYTF. In DNA, the CDR3 is TGTGCCAGCCGGAAAAGAGGGGGCAATATCTATGGCTACACCTTC.

The chain recombines TRBV7-9 with TRBJ2-3; 7 bases match TRBD1. Trimming took 1 base from V and 0 from J; bases not matched to a gene: 4. Germline lookup yields CDR1 SEHNR and CDR2 FQNEAQ (reference sequence). The CDR3 runs 16 residues. DNA of the CDR3: TGTGCCAGCAGCTTAGGGCAGACAGGGAGCACAGATACGCAGTATTTT. Translating it yields CASSLGQTGSTDTQYF.

This clone was seen only a few times. The junction departs from germline at one end; a sequencing error may be responsible. J is TRBJ2-3 and V is TRBV7-9; D remains ambiguous. The CDR3 totals 10 residues. Germline V gene lookup returns CDR1 SEHNR and CDR2 FQNEAQ (reference sequence). The CDR3 region is CSSSLERQYF. The CDR3 bases are TGTTCCAGCAGCTTAGAGCGGCAGTATTTT.

This clone was seen only a few times. V usage is TRBV5-1 and J usage is TRBJ2-7, with 8 bases fitting TRBD2. Per the germline V gene, CDR1 is SGHRS and CDR2 is YFSETQ. The CDR3 consists of 16 residues. Losses at the gene ends were 4 bases for V and 0 bases for J; bases not matched to a gene: 9. CDR3 DNA sequence: TGCGCCAGCAGCCCCTTGGTAGCGGGATCCTCCTACGAGCAGTACTTC. Translating gives CASSPLVAGSSYEQYF.

The V call is TRBV6-5, the J call TRBJ2-1; the D is unclear. The CDR3 extends over 13 amino acids. Germline CDR1 reads MNHEY; CDR2 reads SVGAGI. V was clipped by 6 bases and J by 0 bases, with 6 bases between them. This CDR3 is CASRAPSYNEQFF. The DNA of the CDR3 is TGTGCCAGCAGAGCGCCCTCCTACAATGAGCAGTTCTTC.

This chain uses TRBV28 with TRBJ1-3; no reliable D call. V gave up 3 bases and J gave up 4 bases, with 10 bases separating them. The CDR3 runs to 14 residues. Germline-derived CDR1 and CDR2 are MDHEN and SYDVKM. The CDR3 here is CASSFAGSGNTIYF. CDR3 sequence (DNA): TGTGCCAGCAGTTTCGCAGGATCGGGAAACACCATATATTTT.

V gene TRBV6-6 combines with J gene TRBJ1-2, with D possibly matching TRBD1 (6 bases). The CDR3 covers 14 residues. The V gene lost 6 bases and the J gene lost 1 base, with 12 bases spanning the gap. The germline V gene has CDR1 MNHNY and CDR2 SVGAGI (reference sequence). CDR3 loop: CASRPVQGNYGYTF. CDR3 bases: TGTGCCAGCAGACCCGTACAGGGTAACTATGGCTACACCTTC.

This chain joins TRBV7-2 and TRBJ2-1; 8 bases fit TRBD2. Trimming at V came to 5 bases and at J to 7 bases, leaving 10 bases not matched to a gene. Germline values: CDR1 SGHTA, CDR2 FQGNSA. CDR3 length: 15 residues. CDR3 in DNA: TGTGCCAGCAGCCTCGCCGGGGGGGCGAGAAATGAGCAGTTCTTC. The encoded protein is CASSLAGGARNEQFF.

This chain connects TRBV4-1 to TRBJ2-3; 7 bases line up with TRBD2. The CDR3 consists of 16 residues. CDR1 is MGHRA, CDR2 YSYEKL, per germline. V shed 0 bases, J shed 1 base, and the junction held 4 bases outside the gene matches. The CDR3 nucleotides are TGCGCCAGCAGCCAAGAGATCAGCGGGGGCACAGATACGCAGTATTTT. Protein: CASSQEISGGTDTQYF.

The V gene is TRBV30, the J gene TRBJ2-1; 8 bases align to TRBD1. This CDR3 is 13 amino acids long. V dropped 4 bases and J dropped 9; count of bases not matched to a gene: 8. Germline V gives CDR1 GTSNPN, CDR2 SVGIG (reference sequence). The CDR3 region is CAWNQDRAFEQFF. The CDR3 nucleotides are TGTGCCTGGAACCAGGACAGGGCTTTTGAGCAGTTCTTC. The complete variable domain, with remaining parts taken from reference TRBV30 and TRBJ2-1, reads SQTIHQWPATLVQPVGSPLSLECTVEGTSNPNLYWYRQAAGRGLQLLFYSVGIGQISSEVPQNLSASRPQDRQFILSSKKLLLSDSGFYLCAWNQDRAFEQFFGPGTRLTVL.

This clone has only one observation. V usage is TRBV5-6 and J usage is TRBJ2-2; possibly TRBD1 for D (5 bases). The CDR3 loop spans 15 amino acids. Germline CDR1 and CDR2: SGHDT and YYEEEE. V was trimmed by 2 bases and J by 3 bases, leaving 11 bases between them. The CDR3 DNA follows: TGTGCCAGCAGCTTAATGGGGCAGGACACCGGGGAGCTGTTTTTT. Protein product: CASSLMGQDTGELFF.

The chain has TRBV18 and TRBJ2-6; 7 bases are shared with TRBD1. In germline, CDR1 is KGHSH, CDR2 LQKENI. The CDR3 length is 18 residues. J gave up 0 bases and V 1 base, and 6 bases lay outside the gene matches. The CDR3 DNA follows: TGTGCCAGCTCACCACGACCGGGACAGTCCTCTGGGGCCAACGTCCTGACTTTC. Its protein product is CASSPRPGQSSGANVLTF.

The CDR3, as DNA: TGTGCCAGCAGAACGGACACAACTGACAATGAGCAGTTCTTC. Encoded protein: CASRTDTTDNEQFF. The chain combines TRBV7-3 with TRBJ2-1, with TRBD1 as a possible D gene (5 bases). Germline values: CDR1 SGHTA, CDR2 FQGTGA. Deletions cut 6 bases from V and 5 bases from J, with 14 bases between. CDR3 length equals 14 residues.

The V and J genes are TRBV6-6 and TRBJ2-7, with D possibly being TRBD1 (5 bases). From germline, CDR1 is MNHNY and CDR2 SVGAGI (reference sequence). CDR3 size: 15 residues. Trimming took 8 bases from V and 2 from J, leaving 19 bases between them. CDR3 amino acids: CASGDRQKIPYEQYF. CDR3 sequence (DNA): TGTGCCAGCGGAGATCGACAGAAGATCCCCTACGAGCAGTACTTC.

This clone has more than one count but fewer than ten. The J gene is TRBJ1-1, the V gene TRBV6-6; TRBD1 is a possible D gene (5 bases). Germline CDR1 MNHNY, CDR2 SVGAGI (reference sequence). This CDR3 has 12 amino acids. Deletions cut 5 bases from V and 5 bases from J, with 9 bases between. In nucleotides, the CDR3 is TGTGCCAGCAGTGGCCAGGGAACTGAAGCTTTCTTT. Translating it yields CASSGQGTEAFF.

The chain's CDR3 is CAIQDNEQFF. The CDR3 coding sequence is TGTGCCATCCAGGACAATGAGCAGTTCTTC. This sequence joins TRBV7-9 and TRBJ2-1; D gene ambiguous. Trimming pared 10 bases from V and 5 bases from J, leaving 6 bases between. Germline values: CDR1 SEHNR, CDR2 FQNEAQ (reference sequence). The CDR3 consists of 10 residues.

In its sample, this clone ranks as medium-sized. V is TRBV29-1 and J is TRBJ1-1; tentatively, D is TRBD1 (5 bases). The CDR3 extends over 13 amino acids. V was shortened by 1 base and J by 5 bases, with 11 bases between the two germline ends. Germline lookup yields CDR1 SQVTM and CDR2 ANQGSEA. The CDR3 DNA reads TGCAGCGTTGAAGCCGGGGGAAAGACTGAAGCTTTCTTT. Its translation is CSVEAGGKTEAFF. The variable domain in full, with the rest retrieved from reference TRBV29-1 and TRBJ1-1, is SAVISQKPSRDICQRGTSLTIQCQVDSQVTMMFWYRQQPGQSLTLIATANQGSEATYESGFVIDKFPISRPNLTFSTLTVSNMSPEDSSIYLCSVEAGGKTEAFFGQGTRLTVV.

About this clone: The junction shows a germline mismatch at one end, possibly a read error. Other DNA sequences in the sample encode the same CDR3. The chain links TRBV7-8 to TRBJ2-2; weak D call: TRBD2 (5 bases). The CDR3 is 16 amino acids. The germline gives CDR1 SGHVS, CDR2 FQNEAQ. CDR3 in amino acids: CASSLASVSGSGELFF. CDR3 bases: TGTGCCAGTAGCTTAGCTTCAGTTTCGGGGTCCGGGGAGCTGTTTTTT.

The chain combines TRBV9 with TRBJ2-1, with 8 bases aligning to TRBD2. Trimming cost V 3 bases and J 9 bases; bases outside gene matches: 17. Germline V gene lookup returns CDR1 SGDLS and CDR2 YYNGEE. The CDR3 consists of 17 residues. The CDR3 nucleotides are TGTGCCAGCAGCGCGGGGGAACCGGGACTAGATCGTTGTGAGCAGTTCTTC. Translation: CASSAGEPGLDRCEQFF.

This clone appeared a few times. The chain carries TRBV7-9 and TRBJ2-1; D gene unclear. The CDR3 length is 11 residues. V was clipped by 5 bases and J by 8 bases, with 7 bases between them. Germline assignment: CDR1 SEHNR and CDR2 FQNEAQ (reference sequence). The CDR3 coding sequence is TGTGCCAGCAGCCCCTCCTATGAGCAGTTCTTC. Translation gives CASSPSYEQFF. Using reference TRBV7-9 and TRBJ2-1 for the parts outside the CDR3, the full variable domain is DTGVSQNPRHKITKRGQNVTFRCDPISEHNRLYWYRQTLGQGPEFLTYFQNEAQLEKSRLLSDRFSAERPKGSFSTLEIQRTEQGDSAMYLCASSPSYEQFFGPGTRLTVL.

This chain links TRBV5-4 with TRBJ2-3; 9 positions match TRBD1. Germline V gene sequence: CDR1 SGHNT, CDR2 YYREEE (reference sequence). This CDR3 region has 15 residues. Unmatched junction bases numbered 3, after V lost 4 bases and J lost 0 bases. The CDR3: CASSVGTGSTDTQYF. The CDR3 nucleotides read TGTGCCAGCAGCGTCGGGACAGGGAGCACAGATACGCAGTATTTT.

The rearrangement joins TRBV7-9 to TRBJ2-1; D possibly corresponds to TRBD1 (6 bases). The V gene's germline CDR1 is SEHNR and CDR2 FQNEAQ (reference sequence). Between the trimmed V and J ends, which lost 1 base and 5 bases, there was a span of 9 bases. This CDR3 region has 14 residues. The CDR3, as DNA: TGTGCCAGCAGCTTAGTGGCAGGGGACAATGAGCAGTTCTTC. It codes for CASSLVAGDNEQFF.

This rearrangement joins TRBV19 to TRBJ1-5; 9 positions match TRBD1. The CDR3 runs to 16 residues. V dropped 1 base and J dropped 2; count of bases not matched to a gene: 3. Germline V gene lookup returns CDR1 LNHDA and CDR2 SQIVND (reference sequence). CDR3 amino acids: CASSIGTGVRNQPQHF. CDR3 in DNA: TGTGCCAGTAGTATAGGGACAGGGGTTCGCAATCAGCCCCAGCATTTT.

V is TRBV6-1 and J is TRBJ2-4; D call uncertain. Germline CDR1 MNHNS, CDR2 SASEGT. Trimming took off 8 bases at V and 1 base at J, with 9 bases between the two ends. This CDR3 has 13 amino acids. CDR3: CASAMRAKNIQYF. The CDR3 DNA sequence: TGTGCCAGCGCAATGCGTGCCAAAAACATTCAGTACTTC.

The rearrangement links TRBV19 to TRBJ1-4; 8 bases line up with TRBD1. V lost 6 bases, J lost 5 bases, and 8 bases stayed unmatched. Germline loops: CDR1 LNHDA, CDR2 SQIVND (reference sequence). The length of the CDR3 is 15 residues. This CDR3 is CASRDRARGNEKLFF. In DNA form, the CDR3 reads TGTGCCAGTAGGGACAGGGCGAGAGGGAATGAAAAACTGTTTTTT.

The chain recombines TRBV28 with TRBJ1-2; 7 nucleotides line up with TRBD1. V was pared by 5 bases and J by 8 bases, with 11 bases of the junction left unmatched. Looked up from germline, CDR1 is MDHEN and CDR2 is SYDVKM. The CDR3 spans 14 residues. In DNA form, the CDR3 reads TGTGCCAGCAGTCCACCGGGACAGCCCCCGGGCTACACCTTC. This sequence encodes CASSPPGQPPGYTF.